This T cell receptor beta chain was documented in a study of blood T cells in healthy people across ages. The authors ran a second PCR of about 6 to 11 cycles using a sample-barcoded 5' primer and a J-beta primer mix. A template-switch adaptor that had 12 random nucleotides put a tag on each cDNA molecule. TCRdb analysed the 5' RACE reads with MiXCR anew, one entry per CDR3 protein. The sample includes 600,000 to 850,000 distinct CDR3 sequences, 40% to 45% of them seen just once. Peripheral blood was drawn, ten milliliters per donor. This clonotype has only a few counts. Sequenced material: blood. This TCR came from a woman between 55 and 75 years old in good health.

The DNA of the CDR3 is TGTGCCAGCAGGGTCGGGGGGGACTTGCAGTTCTTC. Protein sequence: CASRVGGDLQFF. This rearrangement joins TRBV7-7 to TRBJ2-1; 8 nucleotides line up with TRBD2. Germline lookup yields CDR1 SSHAT and CDR2 FNYEAQ (reference sequence). V trimming: 6 bases; J trimming: 12 bases; junction bases outside the gene matches: 7. The CDR3 runs 12 residues.